This T cell receptor (beta chain) was sequenced for a study of shared clonotypes between healthy human individuals (dated by TCRdb to about 2020). Regarding the complete study: Two women and a few men aged 18 to 49 years were included in the cohort. To increase sequencing depth and limit assay-specific biases, TCR repertoire library preparation and sequencing were carried out by different laboratories using diverse techniques. Leukapheresis yielded between about 0.94 and 9 billion PBMCs per donor. To estimate repertoire size and how much clonotypes are shared between individuals, the study performed deep sequencing of blood TCR repertoires from five healthy adults. Per donor, three plates each were used for CD4 naive and CD4 memory, two for CD8 naive, and one for CD8 memory. What the study reported, not specific to this receptor: Sampling was limited to blood, and TCR repertoires in tissue likely differ from TCR repertoires in blood. Sharing across a handful of donors was observed for roughly 5.4% of naive CD4, 3.5% of naive CD8, 2% to 2.5% of memory CD4, and about 0.39% of memory CD8 clonotypes. Based on pairwise subsampling, the degree of clonotype sharing among donors was expected to be affected by sequencing depth. Naive subsets generally had larger estimated clonotype richness than memory subsets. Incomplete sequencing was indicated by rarefaction of sorted-subset datasets, despite the large sequencing depth. Clonotypes shared by all four sorted-subset donors showed higher generation probabilities than non-shared clonotypes. The small number of donors limited the genetic and exposure-history diversity represented.

TCR CDR3 regions were amplified from genomic DNA by multiplex PCR using the deep immunoSEQ assay. Extracted genomic DNA from each cell subset was spread evenly across all wells of several immunoSEQ 96-well plates, with each plate serving as a replicate. For sorted subsets, 200 to 250 ng of genomic DNA, equivalent to 25,000 to 35,000 T cell genomes, went into each replicate PCR. The purified libraries were quantified using a Qubit 3.0 fluorometer, sized with a Bioanalyzer 2100, and then quantified again using the KAPA Library Quantification kit. Every immunoSEQ 96-well plate was sequenced on a dedicated single-read 150-cycle Illumina NextSeq 550 flow cell. Under the source paper's analysis protocol: Because only junctional sequences without quality scores were contained in the immunoSEQ output, filtering matching that applied to full-length reads could not be performed. To assign V/J genes and CDR3, sequences were annotated using PyIR, a Python wrapper for IgBLAST v1.9, with IMGT germline references. Reads with weak V/J assignments (E-value above 1e-6), missing CDR3, stop codons, out-of-frame junctions, or ambiguous translated residues were removed. V3J clonotypes were defined by identical inferred V gene, J gene, and CDR3 amino acid sequence. The percentage overlap between two repertoires was calculated by dividing the number of shared unique clonotypes by the size of the smaller repertoire. Richness of each repertoire was evaluated using RTK rarefaction, the Chao1 estimator, and Recon v2.1 estimates of unobserved clonotypes. Generation probabilities were computed with OLGA for all TCRbeta clonotypes obtained by the gDNA method from several donors. The table comes from immuneACCESS by way of TCRdb, which keeps in-frame sequences with V and J called. Part of the clones is missing from these tables; in studies checked, under half for an unresolved V gene and the rest for unknown reasons. V and J calls and clone size are as listed in that table; D and trimming were resolved from the DNA. The sample yields 700,000 to 950,000 clones; about 97% were counted once. The ten largest account for under 0.3% of the sample.

The germline V gene encodes CDR1 SGDLS and CDR2 YYNGEE. CDR3 length: 14 amino acids, cysteine to phenylalanine. Only the CDR3 part of the read is kept: 42 bases, read in frame from the first base. V is shortened by 4 bases, J by 9 bases, and the region joining them spans 17 bases. With respect to this clone: What antigen it recognizes has not been identified. Within one base of it there is no much larger clone, and no base qualities were kept.

For the CD8 naive samples, CD45RO-negative cells were positively selected for CCR7, yielding a CD45RA+CCR7+ population from which TemRA cells were excluded. The donors were healthy, HIV-negative adults who had no recently reported acute infections or vaccinations. All donors were Caucasian adults living in Nashville, Tennessee, USA. After blood collection by leukapheresis, PBMCs were isolated using Ficoll-Histopaque density gradient centrifugation and then cryopreserved in the vapor phase of liquid nitrogen. Purity and quantity of every magnetically sorted T cell population were checked by analytical flow cytometry. Genomic DNA was isolated from each sorted fraction and quantified by UV absorbance on a Nanodrop 2000c.

The chain was built from TRBV9 and TRBJ2-1, with the D gene too uncertain to name. What was sequenced was naive CD8+ T cells sorted from blood. The intended sense of this specimen's cell subset or site label: CD45RA+CCR7+. The receptor comes from a man aged 30-40 years in good health. The sequence in DNA is TGTGCCAGCAGCCAATCTGGGGTGGTGGCTGAGCAGTTCTTC. This yields the protein CASSQSGVVAEQFF.